This TCR beta chain was documented in a study of T cell repertoires in cytomegalovirus infection. Study context: Evidence of both CMV infection and a matching HLA type came from public TCR beta signatures.

MiXCR, run by TCRdb on the reads, gives a single entry per CDR3 protein. The sample has roughly 230,000 distinct CDR3 sequences, 6% to 8% seen once. Overall study results and limits: Ex vivo, HLA-C-restricted CMV-specific TCR beta clonotypes prevailed over the rest of the response. Carriers of CMV plus the relevant HLA were identified by cumulative public TCR beta family frequency.

This clonotype occurred many times. What it recognizes is unknown. The clonotype comes from a human donor in good health (CMV status not recorded). Some clones in this sample may be carry-over from other donors' samples. Sequencing input: PBMCs.

The CDR3 coding sequence is TGCAGCGTTGAGGCCGGGACCGGGGAGCTGTTTTTT. Protein: CSVEAGTGELFF. The gene calls are TRBV29-1 and TRBJ2-2; D gene uncertain. This CDR3 is 12 amino acids long. The ends were cut back, 3 bases at V and 5 bases at J, with 7 bases in the middle. Germline assignment: CDR1 SQVTM and CDR2 ANQGSEA.